The 24 T cell receptor beta chains listed next were all sequenced from one sample in a study of shared T cell receptors in the human thymus. Measured with immunoSEQ multiplex PCR; TCRdb has only the in-frame clones, and not every one. The sample includes about 380,000 clones, 85% to 95% seen only once; the top ten take approximately 0.02%. The sample consisted of thymocytes. The receptors derive from a human donor.

The chain joins TRBV6-5 to TRBJ2-7; D is possibly TRBD2 (6 bases). Trimming removed 4 bases from V and 3 bases from J, with 13 bases in between. Germline CDR1 MNHEY, CDR2 SVGAGI. This CDR3 is built from 14 residues. The CDR3, as DNA: TGTGCCAGCAGTTCACAGGATAGCGGCTACGAGCAGTACTTC. It codes for CASSSQDSGYEQYF.

The V gene is TRBV19, the J gene TRBJ2-7, with D maybe TRBD2 (5 bases). CDR1 is LNHDA and CDR2 is SQIVND in the germline V gene (reference sequence). The CDR3 is made up of 13 amino acids. Trimming stripped 3 bases from V and 4 bases from J, with 10 bases between. CDR3 bases: TGTGCCAGTAGTATGAGGGCCCCTTACGAGCAGTACTTC. Translating it yields CASSMRAPYEQYF.

The chain carries TRBV27 and TRBJ2-3; 15 nucleotides align to TRBD2. J lost 7 bases, V lost 5 bases, and 10 bases had no gene match. CDR1 MNHEY and CDR2 SMNVEV come from the germline V gene (reference sequence). This CDR3 is built from 17 residues. CDR3 nucleotides: TGTGCCAGCAGTATCCTTGGACTAGCGGGAGGGCCGTATACGCAGTATTTT. Translation gives CASSILGLAGGPYTQYF.

This clone was counted a single time. This chain links TRBV19 with TRBJ2-2; 11 nucleotides match TRBD2. J gave up 5 bases and V 4 bases, and 6 bases lay outside the gene matches. The length of the CDR3 is 16 residues. The germline gives CDR1 LNHDA, CDR2 SQIVND (reference sequence). CDR3 residues: CASSSSGRAITGELFF. Here the CDR3 DNA reads TGTGCCAGTAGTAGTAGCGGGAGGGCTATTACCGGGGAGCTGTTTTTT.

This sequence joins TRBV6-1 and TRBJ2-3, with 11 nucleotides matching TRBD1. The CDR3 sequence is 15 residues long. V gave up 7 bases and J gave up 3 bases; unmatched junction bases: 6. The germline V gene has CDR1 MNHNS and CDR2 SASEGT. The CDR3 nucleotides are TGTGCCAGCAACAAATGGGACAGGGGGACAGATACGCAGTATTTT. Translation gives CASNKWDRGTDTQYF.

The chain couples TRBV10-2 to TRBJ2-7; D is possibly TRBD1 or TRBD2 (5 bases each). CDR3 length equals 13 residues. The V gene's germline CDR1 is WSHSY and CDR2 SAAADI. Trimming removed 7 bases from V and 3 bases from J, with 13 bases in between. The CDR3 here is CASMGTKNYEQYF. CDR3 sequence (DNA): TGCGCCAGCATGGGGACCAAAAACTACGAGCAGTACTTC.

The count of this clone is one. V is TRBV6-5 and J is TRBJ1-5; a possible D gene is TRBD1 (5 bases). With 2 bases removed from V and 5 bases from J, the gap between germline ends came to 7 bases. Germline assignment: CDR1 MNHEY and CDR2 SVGAGI. This CDR3 is 13 amino acids long. Here the CDR3 reads CASSYGTYQPQHF. For the CDR3, the DNA is TGTGCCAGCAGTTACGGGACGTATCAGCCCCAGCATTTT.

The chain is built from TRBV27 and TRBJ2-1; 11 nucleotides line up with TRBD2. CDR3 length: 16 amino acids. V shed 2 bases, J shed 4 bases, and the junction held 4 bases outside the gene matches. The germline V gene has CDR1 MNHEY and CDR2 SMNVEV (reference sequence). CDR3 loop: CASSLGGTSGYNEQFF. CDR3 in DNA: TGTGCCAGCAGTTTAGGGGGGACTAGCGGATACAATGAGCAGTTCTTC.

The chain carries TRBV5-6 and TRBJ2-7; perhaps D is TRBD1 or TRBD2 (5 bases each). V lost 2 bases to trimming and J lost 4 bases, with 13 bases between them. From germline, CDR1 is SGHDT and CDR2 YYEEEE. This CDR3 region has 14 residues. The DNA for the CDR3 is TGTGCCAGCAGCTTTGGGGCGCGAGGGTACGAGCAGTACTTC. Amino acids: CASSFGARGYEQYF.

This chain joins TRBV10-2 and TRBJ2-7; D is undetermined. The germline V gene encodes CDR1 WSHSY and CDR2 SAAADI. CDR3 length: 17 amino acids. The V gene lost 0 bases and the J gene lost 2 bases, with 17 bases spanning the gap. The CDR3 region has the DNA TGCGCCAGCAGTGAGTCGTTAGGGCCTAAGGGAACCTACGAGCAGTACTTC. This sequence encodes CASSESLGPKGTYEQYF.

The rearrangement uses TRBV5-6 and TRBJ2-2; D is perhaps TRBD2 (5 bases). V lost 5 bases to trimming and J lost 0 bases, with 11 bases between them. CDR3 size: 15 residues. Germline-derived CDR1 and CDR2 are SGHDT and YYEEEE. This CDR3 is CASRRTGTNTGELFF. The CDR3, as DNA: TGTGCCAGCAGGCGGACGGGGACGAACACCGGGGAGCTGTTTTTT.

The chain recombines TRBV28 with TRBJ2-7, with TRBD1 matching over 8 bases. CDR1 is MDHEN, CDR2 SYDVKM, per germline. The CDR3 loop spans 15 amino acids. J was trimmed by 5 bases and V by 6 bases; bases with no gene match: 12. The CDR3 sequence is CASRARTGRKDEQYF. The CDR3 coding sequence is TGTGCCAGCAGGGCCCGGACAGGGAGGAAGGACGAGCAGTACTTC.

This chain joins TRBV27 and TRBJ2-1; D gene uncertain. CDR3 size: 16 residues. V lost 2 bases and J 10 bases, leaving 21 bases between the germline ends. From germline, CDR1 is MNHEY and CDR2 SMNVEV (reference sequence). The CDR3 region is CASSLEAGLPMGEQFF. DNA for the CDR3: TGTGCCAGCAGTTTAGAAGCCGGTCTACCTATGGGAGAGCAGTTCTTC.

The CDR3, as DNA: TGTGCCAGCAGTTTATCGATGGGCGAGCAGTACTTC. Its translation is CASSLSMGEQYF. V and J are TRBV28 and TRBJ2-7; no clear D gene. The CDR3 consists of 12 residues. The V end lost 1 base, the J end lost 6 bases, and 7 bases lay between the germline ends. Germline CDR1 MDHEN, CDR2 SYDVKM.

This chain uses TRBV6-1 with TRBJ1-3; D unresolved. Germline CDR1 reads MNHNS; CDR2 reads SASEGT. V lost 3 bases, J lost 0 bases, and 12 bases lay in between. The CDR3 sequence is 16 residues long. The CDR3 nucleotides are TGTGCCAGCAGTGACCCGTTCCGATTCTCTGGAAACACCATATATTTT. Its translation: CASSDPFRFSGNTIYF.

Concerning this clone: One end of the junction fails to match germline, which may point to a read error. This sequence joins TRBV6-5 and TRBJ1-2; the match to TRBD1 covers 10 bases. The V gene's germline CDR1 is MNHEY and CDR2 SVGAGI. The CDR3 is 15 residues long. CDR3 DNA sequence: TGTGCCAGCAGTGACTCGGGACAGGGGTCCTATGGCTACACCTTC. Translated: CASSDSGQGSYGYTF.

This chain connects TRBV9 to TRBJ2-3, with D possibly TRBD2 on 5 matching bases. V was shortened by 4 bases and J by 0 bases, with 21 bases between the two germline ends. This CDR3 has 18 residues. Looked up from germline, CDR1 is SGDLS and CDR2 is YYNGEE. CDR3 DNA sequence: TGTGCCAGCAGCTTCCGCCTAGCTAGCAGGACTAGCACAGATACGCAGTATTTT. Its translation: CASSFRLASRTSTDTQYF.

The chain is built from TRBV28 and TRBJ1-5, with 7 bases matching TRBD1. Germline V gene data show CDR1 as MDHEN and CDR2 as SYDVKM. The J segment lost 5 bases and the V segment lost 3 bases, leaving 7 bases of the junction unmatched. The CDR3 has 15 amino acids. CDR3 bases: TGTGCCAGCAGTTTCTTGGTAGGGGGCGATCAGCCCCAGCATTTT. Translated, it gives CASSFLVGGDQPQHF.

The rearrangement joins TRBV7-8 to TRBJ1-5; D not resolved. Trimming left V 1 base short and J 3 bases short, with 13 bases between. Germline loops: CDR1 SGHVS, CDR2 FQNEAQ. The CDR3 is 16 residues long. CDR3: CASSLVLGRLNQPQHF. The CDR3 DNA follows: TGTGCCAGCAGCTTAGTTCTAGGACGCCTCAATCAGCCCCAGCATTTT.

The J gene is TRBJ2-7, the V gene TRBV6-4, with TRBD1 as a possible D gene (5 bases). V was shortened by 3 bases and J by 1 base, with 10 bases between the two germline ends. The CDR3 totals 14 residues. CDR1 is MRHNA and CDR2 is SNTAGT in the germline V gene. CDR3 nucleotides: TGTGCCAGCAGTGAGGGTCAGGGTTCCTACGAGCAGTACTTC. Amino acid sequence: CASSEGQGSYEQYF.

The sample holds one count of this clone. This rearrangement joins TRBV5-4 to TRBJ2-3, with D perhaps matching TRBD1 or TRBD2 (6 bases each). The CDR3 runs 15 residues. V was trimmed by 4 bases and J by 3 bases, leaving 15 bases between them. Germline V CDR1 and CDR2: SGHNT, YYREEE (reference sequence). The CDR3 nucleotides are TGTGCCAGCAGCCAAGGGGGGTGGGGTACAGATACGCAGTATTTT. Protein product: CASSQGGWGTDTQYF.

V and J are TRBV29-1 and TRBJ2-1, with 7 bases fitting TRBD2. The V gene end was trimmed by 0 bases and the J gene end by 7 bases; junction bases not matched to a gene: 12. The CDR3 contains 16 residues. CDR1 and CDR2 (germline): SQVTM, ANQGSEA. CDR3 in DNA: TGCAGCGTTGAAGATCTGGGCCTAGCGGTGGTAAATGAGCAGTTCTTC. It translates to CSVEDLGLAVVNEQFF.

The chain joins TRBV30 to TRBJ1-2; tentatively, D is TRBD1 (6 bases). The CDR3 consists of 13 residues. V dropped 3 bases and J dropped 7 bases, with 15 bases sitting between them. Germline CDR1 is GTSNPN and CDR2 is SVGIG (reference sequence). CDR3 sequence reads: CAWRLGARVGYTF. Here the CDR3 DNA reads TGTGCCTGGAGATTGGGGGCCCGGGTTGGCTACACCTTC.

This chain connects TRBV28 to TRBJ2-3, with TRBD1 matching over 10 bases. The CDR3 has 17 amino acids. Trimming cost V 2 bases and J 5 bases; bases outside gene matches: 10. Looked up from germline, CDR1 is MDHEN and CDR2 is SYDVKM. CDR3 nucleotide sequence: TGTGCCAGCAGTTTAGTAGCGACAGGGGGCGCGGGAGATACGCAGTATTTT. Residues: CASSLVATGGAGDTQYF.